These T cell receptor beta chains were read from a single sample in a study of T cells after yellow fever vaccination. TCRdb re-analysed the 5' RACE reads in MiXCR, keeping a single row per CDR3 protein. The data show about 29,000 distinct CDR3 sequences, with 5% seen just once and approximately 39% held by the top ten. Source: CD8+ T cells sorted from PBMCs, taken 10 days after the yellow fever booster vaccination. These receptors were obtained from a young man who received the YFV17D yellow fever vaccine. CDR3s include the opening cysteine and the closing phenylalanine or tryptophan. A D gene is named only where the DNA matches it firmly. Some rows mark clone size as missing; the rest say once, few, many or name a class of expanded clone.

TRBJ2-5,TRBV2,TRBD2,many,TGTGCCAGCAGTGCGGGACTAGCGGGAACCCAAGAGACCCAGTACTTC,CASSAGLAGTQETQYF
TRBJ2-7,TRBV3-1,-,many,TGTGCCAGCAGTACCAGGGTGGTAGACTTTTACTACGAGCAGTACTTC,CASSTRVVDFYYEQYF
TRBJ2-6,TRBV5-6,-,many,TGTGCCAGCAGCTTGGGTGCCCTTGGGGCCAACGTCCTGACTTTC,CASSLGALGANVLTF
TRBJ1-4,TRBV5-1,-,medium-sized,TGCGCCAGCTTCCCCCACCCGGACACCTCGTCCCGGGCGTTTAAAGAAAAACTGTTTTTT,CASFPHPDTSSRAFKEKLFF
TRBJ2-7,TRBV9,-,many,TGTGCCAGCAGCAACCCCGTGGACGGACACTCCTACGAGCAGTACTTC,CASSNPVDGHSYEQYF
TRBJ2-7,TRBV21-1,-,many,TGTGCCAGCAGCAAAAGGGGTGGTAGCGGGAGGAGAATCTTCGAGCAGTACTTC,CASSKRGGSGRRIFEQYF
TRBJ1-1,TRBV9,-,-,TGTGCCAGCAGCGTAGCGGGGGGAATGAACACTGAAGCTTTCTTT,CASSVAGGMNTEAFF
TRBJ2-6,TRBV5-1,-,many,TGCGCCAGCAGCCCAGGCTCTGGGGCCAACGTCCTGACTTTC,CASSPGSGANVLTF
TRBJ2-2,TRBV19,-,many,TGTGCCAGTAGCGTTCTAGCGACAAACACCGGGGAGCTGTTTTTT,CASSVLATNTGELFF
TRBJ1-1,TRBV11-3,-,many,TGTGCCAGCAGCCTGGGGACTTTTGAAGCTTTCTTT,CASSLGTFEAFF
TRBJ1-1,TRBV6-5,-,many,TGTGCCAGCATGTTTGAAGAGTTGAACACTGAAGCTTTCTTT,CASMFEELNTEAFF
TRBJ2-7,TRBV2,TRBD2,few,TGTGCCAGCAGTACTCCCACTAGCGGGGCCTCCTACGAGCAGTACTTC,CASSTPTSGASYEQYF
TRBJ2-2,TRBV21-1,-,-,TGTGCCAGCAGCGAACCTGGGGAGACCGGGGAGCTGTTTTTT,CASSEPGETGELFF
TRBJ2-2,TRBV28,-,-,TGTGCCAGCACACAGCACGGGGGGCCCGGGGAGCTGTTTTTT,CASTQHGGPGELFF
TRBJ2-7,TRBV9,-,few,TGTGCCAGCAGCGTAGCCGACGCGGGCGAGCAGTACTTC,CASSVADAGEQYF
TRBJ2-1,TRBV29-1,TRBD2,many,TGCAGCGTGGGACTAGCGGGAGCCGAGCAGTTCTTC,CSVGLAGAEQFF
TRBJ2-1,TRBV7-6,TRBD2,many,TGTGCCAGCTCTAGCGGGTACTACAATGAGCAGTTCTTC,CASSSGYYNEQFF
TRBJ2-4,TRBV11-2,TRBD2,many,TGTGCCAGCAGCTTGGAACTAGCGGGATACAAAAACATTCAGTACTTC,CASSLELAGYKNIQYF
TRBJ2-1,TRBV20-1,-,many,TGCAGTGCTAGGCCTGGGACTGTCTCCTACAATGAGCAGTTCTTC,CSARPGTVSYNEQFF
TRBJ2-7,TRBV3-1,TRBD2,many,TGTGCCAGCAGCCAACGGACTAGCCCACCGAGGAAATACGAGCAGTACTTC,CASSQRTSPPRKYEQYF
TRBJ2-7,TRBV28,TRBD2,many,TGTGCCAGCAGTTCTACTAGCGGGACGTGCGAGCAGTACTTC,CASSSTSGTCEQYF
TRBJ2-1,TRBV3-1,TRBD2,few,TGTGCCAGCAGCGATAGCGGGAGGGGCTACAATGAGCAGTTCTTC,CASSDSGRGYNEQFF
TRBJ2-1,TRBV2,-,many,TGTGCCAGCAGGCCCCTGGGAGCGGGCCAATACAATGAGCAGTTCTTC,CASRPLGAGQYNEQFF
TRBJ2-2,TRBV27,-,many,TGTGCCAGCCACCGTGGGGCCCGGGGATCCGGGGAGCTGTTTTTT,CASHRGARGSGELFF
TRBJ2-2,TRBV5-1,-,many,TGCGCCAGCGGACTAAAAGCGATTCCCGGGGAGCTGTTTTTT,CASGLKAIPGELFF
TRBJ2-3,TRBV7-8,TRBD1,-,TGTGCCAGCAGCCTCCCCGGGACAGGGGGCAGGCAAGATACGCAGTATTTT,CASSLPGTGGRQDTQYF
TRBJ2-6,TRBV30,-,-,TGTGCCTGCGACTCTGGGGCCAACGTCCTGACTTTC,CACDSGANVLTF